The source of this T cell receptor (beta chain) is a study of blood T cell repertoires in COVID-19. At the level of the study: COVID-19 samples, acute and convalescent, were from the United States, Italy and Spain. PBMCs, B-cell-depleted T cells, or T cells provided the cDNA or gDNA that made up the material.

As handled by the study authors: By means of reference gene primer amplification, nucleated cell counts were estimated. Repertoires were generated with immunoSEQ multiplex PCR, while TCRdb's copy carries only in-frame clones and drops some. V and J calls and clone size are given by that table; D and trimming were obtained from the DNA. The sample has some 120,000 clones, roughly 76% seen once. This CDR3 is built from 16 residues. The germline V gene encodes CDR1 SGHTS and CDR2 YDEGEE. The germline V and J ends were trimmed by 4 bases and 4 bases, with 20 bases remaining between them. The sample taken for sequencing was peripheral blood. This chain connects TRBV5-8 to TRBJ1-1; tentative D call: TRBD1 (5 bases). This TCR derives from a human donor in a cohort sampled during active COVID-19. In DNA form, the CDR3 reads TGTGCCAGCAGCGCTCGGAGGGGCGCTGTCGGCACTGAAGCTTTCTTT. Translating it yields CASSARRGAVGTEAFF.